This T cell receptor beta chain is from a study of blood T cells in healthy people across ages. Background on the study: Template-switching capture recovered about one barcoded beta molecule per two T cells. Study-level results: Unsorted PBMC material precluded a definitive naive versus antigen-experienced comparison.

The V and J ends lost 8 bases and 7 bases respectively, with 5 bases between them. The CDR3 is 10 residues long. Peripheral blood samples of approximately 10 milliliters were drawn from each donor. In regard to this clonotype: The antigen is undetermined.

A second PCR of about 6 to 11 cycles used a sample-barcoded 5' primer and a J-beta primer mix. MiXCR was run by TCRdb on the 5' RACE reads, yielding one entry per CDR3 protein. The table records approximately 960,000 distinct CDR3 sequences, 29% of them present only once. These same records also appear under a second study, on T cells of mothers and their children.

The sample comprised blood. The rearrangement joins TRBV12-3 or TRBV12-4 to TRBJ2-2; the D is unclear. The clonotype was recovered from a woman aged 40 to 50 in good health. The CDR3 sequence: CASWGGELFF. The CDR3 nucleotides read TGTGCCAGCTGGGGCGGGGAGCTGTTTTTT.